The clone carrying this TCR beta chain appeared once. Its antigen is not identified. Under the ViraFEST assay, PBMC were stimulated with viral peptide pools so that antigen-specific CD4+ T cells expanded. Sequencing was performed afterwards. Subsequent to 10 days of culture, CD4+ T cells were isolated. Recipients of the vaccine had no prior SARS-CoV-2 infection and negative nucleocapsid antibodies. With 8.5 to 10 ug/ml peptides and around 9.9 IU/ml IL-2, fewer than 2.5 million PBMC per well were cultured. Half-medium replacement with IL-2 medium occurred on days 3 and 7. The data are from a study of vaccination effects on CD4 cells after COVID-19. Study-wide results and caveats: Healthy vaccinees showed cross-reactivity with common cold coronaviruses in only 1 of 255 vaccine-induced clones. Infection-derived and vaccine-derived clones contracted markedly late after vaccination.

Generated by immunoSEQ multiplex PCR, the TCRdb table keeps only in-frame clones and is missing some. Here the sample spans 55,000 to 75,000 clones, roughly 70% being singletons. Sequenced here: CD4+ T cells from PBMCs cultured with HCoV-OC43 spike peptides, sampled before COVID-19 vaccination. Subset noted: HCoV-OC43 spike overlapping peptide pool stimulation. This sequence was found in a human donor who received a COVID-19 vaccine.

In nucleotides, the CDR3 is TGTGCCAGCAGCTTCCAGGGGCCAGACGAAAAACTGTTTTTT. Protein: CASSFQGPDEKLFF. The chain has TRBV5-8 and TRBJ1-4; maybe TRBD1 (6 bases). The CDR3 has 14 amino acids. With 2 bases removed from V and 8 bases from J, the gap between germline ends came to 13 bases. CDR1 is SGHTS and CDR2 is YDEGEE in the germline V gene.